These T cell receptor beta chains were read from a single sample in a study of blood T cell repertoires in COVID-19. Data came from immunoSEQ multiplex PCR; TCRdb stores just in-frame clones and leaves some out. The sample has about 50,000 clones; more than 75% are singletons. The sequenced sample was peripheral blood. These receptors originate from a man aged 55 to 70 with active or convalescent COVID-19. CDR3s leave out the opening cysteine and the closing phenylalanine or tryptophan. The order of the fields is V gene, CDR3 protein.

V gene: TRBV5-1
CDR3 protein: ASRDRDRAYNEQF

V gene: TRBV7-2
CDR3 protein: ASSLLGTVDETQY

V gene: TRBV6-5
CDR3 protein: ASMGFSGGYEQY

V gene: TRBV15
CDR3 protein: ATSRGQGAYEQY

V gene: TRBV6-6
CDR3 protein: ASTTGSRSYNSPLH

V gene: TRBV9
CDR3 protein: ASSSSGIGGARETQY

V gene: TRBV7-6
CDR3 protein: ASSLSANEKLF

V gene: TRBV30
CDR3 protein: AWGIQGETQY

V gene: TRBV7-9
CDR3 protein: ASSSVIGRDEQY

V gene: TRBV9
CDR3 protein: ASSKTGGHTEAF

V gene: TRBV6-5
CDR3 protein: ASSSPGQGNAGELF

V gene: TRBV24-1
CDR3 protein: ATSRPGGVTQY

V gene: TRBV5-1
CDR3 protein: ASSTRTGGETQY

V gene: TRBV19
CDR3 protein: ASSKKRGGEETQY

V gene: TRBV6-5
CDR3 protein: ASSSPGLNSPLH

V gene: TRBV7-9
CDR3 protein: ASSLVSGKGTYEKLF

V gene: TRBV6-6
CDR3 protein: ASSNRVAEAF

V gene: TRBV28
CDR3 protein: ASSSQAEDSWYSSYNEQF

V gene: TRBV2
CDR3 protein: ARPQTGVYGYT

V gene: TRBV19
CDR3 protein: ASSMGAATEAF